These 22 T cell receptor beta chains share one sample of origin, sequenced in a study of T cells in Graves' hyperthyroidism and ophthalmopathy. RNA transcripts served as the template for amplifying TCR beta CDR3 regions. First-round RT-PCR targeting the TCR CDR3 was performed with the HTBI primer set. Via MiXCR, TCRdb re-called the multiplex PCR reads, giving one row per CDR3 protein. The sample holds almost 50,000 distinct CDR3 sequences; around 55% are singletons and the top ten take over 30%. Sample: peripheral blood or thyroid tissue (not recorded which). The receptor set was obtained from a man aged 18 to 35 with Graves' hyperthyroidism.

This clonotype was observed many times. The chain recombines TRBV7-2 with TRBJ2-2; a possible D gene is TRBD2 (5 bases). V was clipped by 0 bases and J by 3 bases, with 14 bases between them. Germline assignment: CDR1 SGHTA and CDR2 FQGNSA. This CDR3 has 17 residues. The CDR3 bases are TGTGCCAGCAGCTTAGCCGGGATTTGGACTGACACCGGGGAGCTGTTTTTT. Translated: CASSLAGIWTDTGELFF.

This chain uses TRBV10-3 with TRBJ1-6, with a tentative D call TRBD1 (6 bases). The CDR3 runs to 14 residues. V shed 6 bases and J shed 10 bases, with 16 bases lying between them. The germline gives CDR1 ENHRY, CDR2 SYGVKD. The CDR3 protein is CAISYAQGDSPLHF. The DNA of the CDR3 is TGTGCCATCAGCTACGCACAGGGAGACTCACCCCTCCACTTT.

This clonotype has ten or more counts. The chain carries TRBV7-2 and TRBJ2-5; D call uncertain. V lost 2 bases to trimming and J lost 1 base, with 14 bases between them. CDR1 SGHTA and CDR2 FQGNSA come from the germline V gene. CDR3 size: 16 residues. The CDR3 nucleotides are TGTGCCAGCAGCTTACGACCGGGTGGGCGCCAAGAGACCCAGTACTTC. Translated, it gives CASSLRPGGRQETQYF. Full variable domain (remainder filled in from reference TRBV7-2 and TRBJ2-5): GAGVSQSPSNKVTEKGKDVELRCDPISGHTALYWYRQSLGQGLEFLIYFQGNSAPDKSGLPSDRFSAERTGGSVSTLTIQRTQQEDSAVYLCASSLRPGGRQETQYFGPGTRLLVL.

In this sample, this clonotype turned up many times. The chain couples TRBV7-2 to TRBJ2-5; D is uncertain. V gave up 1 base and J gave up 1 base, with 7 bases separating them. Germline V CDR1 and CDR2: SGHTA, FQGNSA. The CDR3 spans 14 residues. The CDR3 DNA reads TGTGCCAGCAGCTTAGTCGCCAGCCAAGAGACCCAGTACTTC. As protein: CASSLVASQETQYF.

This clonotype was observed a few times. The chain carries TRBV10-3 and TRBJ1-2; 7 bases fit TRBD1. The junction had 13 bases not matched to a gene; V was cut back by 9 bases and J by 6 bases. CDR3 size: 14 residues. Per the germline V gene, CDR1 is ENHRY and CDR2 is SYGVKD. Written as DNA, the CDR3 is TGTGCCATTGCCAACAGGGGAGTGGAAGATGGCTACACCTTC. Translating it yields CAIANRGVEDGYTF.

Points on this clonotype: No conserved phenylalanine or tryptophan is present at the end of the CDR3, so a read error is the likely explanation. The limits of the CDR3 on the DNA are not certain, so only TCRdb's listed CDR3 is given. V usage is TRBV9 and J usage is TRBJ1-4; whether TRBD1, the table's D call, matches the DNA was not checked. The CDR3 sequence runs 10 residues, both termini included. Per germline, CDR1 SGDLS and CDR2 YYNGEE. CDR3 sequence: CASSAQAGAL.

CDR3 sequence reads: CASRGTRNQPQHF. CDR3 DNA: TGTGCCAGCCGCGGGACACGAAATCAGCCCCAGCATTTT. The chain combines TRBV2 with TRBJ1-5, with D possibly TRBD1 on 6 matching bases. The CDR3 totals 13 residues. V was shortened by 8 bases and J by 4 bases, with 12 bases between the two germline ends. Germline-derived CDR1 and CDR2 are SNHLY and FYNNEI.

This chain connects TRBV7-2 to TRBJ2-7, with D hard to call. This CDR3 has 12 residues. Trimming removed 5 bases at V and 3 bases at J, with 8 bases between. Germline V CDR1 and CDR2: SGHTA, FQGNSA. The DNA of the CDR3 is TGTGCCAGCAGCCCAACTCTCTACGAGCAGTACTTC. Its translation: CASSPTLYEQYF. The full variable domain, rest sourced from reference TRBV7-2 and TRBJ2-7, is GAGVSQSPSNKVTEKGKDVELRCDPISGHTALYWYRQSLGQGLEFLIYFQGNSAPDKSGLPSDRFSAERTGGSVSTLTIQRTQQEDSAVYLCASSPTLYEQYFGPGTRLTVT.

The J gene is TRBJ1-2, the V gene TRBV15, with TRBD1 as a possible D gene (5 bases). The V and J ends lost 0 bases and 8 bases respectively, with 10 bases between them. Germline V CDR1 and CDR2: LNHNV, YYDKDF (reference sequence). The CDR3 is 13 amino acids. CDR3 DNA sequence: TGTGCCACCAGCAGAGATCCAGGGCGCGGCTACACCTTC. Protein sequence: CATSRDPGRGYTF.

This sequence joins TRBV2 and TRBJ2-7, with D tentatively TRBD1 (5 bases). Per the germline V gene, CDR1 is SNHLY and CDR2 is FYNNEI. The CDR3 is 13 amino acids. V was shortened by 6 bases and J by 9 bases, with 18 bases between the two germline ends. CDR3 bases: TGTGCCAGCAGAGACAGTGGCAGCCCGGGGCAGTACTTC. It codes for CASRDSGSPGQYF.

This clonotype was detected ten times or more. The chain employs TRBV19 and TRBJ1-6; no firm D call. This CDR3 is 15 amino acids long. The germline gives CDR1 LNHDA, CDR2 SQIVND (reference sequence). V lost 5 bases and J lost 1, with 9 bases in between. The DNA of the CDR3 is TGTGCCAGTAGTCCCACGAGTTCCTATAATTCACCCCTCCACTTT. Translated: CASSPTSSYNSPLHF.

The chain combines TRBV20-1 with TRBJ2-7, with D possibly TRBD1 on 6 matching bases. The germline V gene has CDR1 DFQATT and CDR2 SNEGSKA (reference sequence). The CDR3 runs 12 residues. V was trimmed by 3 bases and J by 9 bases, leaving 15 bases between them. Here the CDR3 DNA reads TGCAGTGCTAGGAAGGGGGATTCGGCGCAGTACTTC. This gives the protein CSARKGDSAQYF.

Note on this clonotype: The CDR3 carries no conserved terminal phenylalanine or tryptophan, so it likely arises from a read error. This chain's CDR3 is CSARDYRGHSNYGYTI. DNA for the CDR3: TGCAGTGCTAGAGATTACAGGGGACATTCCAACTATGGCTACACCATC. The chain uses TRBV20-1 and TRBJ1-2; 7 positions match TRBD1. V lost 0 bases, J lost 2 bases, and 9 bases stayed unmatched. Germline V gene lookup returns CDR1 DFQATT and CDR2 SNEGSKA (reference sequence). The CDR3 loop spans 16 amino acids.

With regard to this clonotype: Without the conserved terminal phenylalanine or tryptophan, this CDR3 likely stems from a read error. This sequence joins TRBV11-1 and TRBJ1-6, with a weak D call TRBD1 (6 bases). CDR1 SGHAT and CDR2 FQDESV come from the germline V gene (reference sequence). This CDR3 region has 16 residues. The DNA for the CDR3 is TGTGCTAGCAGCCGGAGGTGGGACACTCCGAATTCACCCCTCCACTTA. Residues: CASSRRWDTPNSPLHL.

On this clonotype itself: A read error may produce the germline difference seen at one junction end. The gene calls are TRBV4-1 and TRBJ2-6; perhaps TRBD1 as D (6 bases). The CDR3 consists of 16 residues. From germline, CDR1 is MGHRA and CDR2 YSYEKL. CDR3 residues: CASSQTGYTGASVLAF. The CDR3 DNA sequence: TGCGCCAGCAGCCAAACAGGGTATACTGGGGCCAGCGTCCTGGCTTTC.

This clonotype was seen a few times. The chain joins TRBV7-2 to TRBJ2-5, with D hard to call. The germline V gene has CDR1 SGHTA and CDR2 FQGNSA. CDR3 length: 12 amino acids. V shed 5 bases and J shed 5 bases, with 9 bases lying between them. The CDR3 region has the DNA TGTGCCAGCAGCCAACTCGCTGAGACCCAGTACTTC. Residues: CASSQLAETQYF.

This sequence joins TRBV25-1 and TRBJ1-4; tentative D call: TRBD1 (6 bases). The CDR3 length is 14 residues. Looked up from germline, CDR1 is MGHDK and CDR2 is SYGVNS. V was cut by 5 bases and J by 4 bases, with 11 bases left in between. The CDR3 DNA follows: TGTGCCAGCAGTCGAAGGGGGTTTAATGAAAAACTGTTTTTT. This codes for CASSRRGFNEKLFF.

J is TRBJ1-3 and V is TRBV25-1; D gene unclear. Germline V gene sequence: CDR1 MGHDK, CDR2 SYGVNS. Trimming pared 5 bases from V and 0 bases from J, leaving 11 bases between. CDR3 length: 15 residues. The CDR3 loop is CASSYQVGSGNTIYF. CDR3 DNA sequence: TGTGCCAGCAGTTACCAAGTGGGCTCTGGAAACACCATATATTTT.

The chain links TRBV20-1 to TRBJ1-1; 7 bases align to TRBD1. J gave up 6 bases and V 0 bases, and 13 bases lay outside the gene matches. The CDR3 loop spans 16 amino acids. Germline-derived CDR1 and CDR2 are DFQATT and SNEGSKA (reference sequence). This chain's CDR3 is CSARDLGKGATPEAFF. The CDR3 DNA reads TGCAGTGCTAGAGATCTCGGTAAGGGGGCCACTCCTGAAGCTTTCTTT.

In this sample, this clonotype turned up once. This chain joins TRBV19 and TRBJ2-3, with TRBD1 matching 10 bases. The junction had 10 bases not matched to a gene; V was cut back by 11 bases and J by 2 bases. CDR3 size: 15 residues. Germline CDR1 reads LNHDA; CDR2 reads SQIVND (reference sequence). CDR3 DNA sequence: TGTGCCTGGAGAGGGGACAGGGGTACCACAGATACGCAGTATTTT. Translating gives CAWRGDRGTTDTQYF.

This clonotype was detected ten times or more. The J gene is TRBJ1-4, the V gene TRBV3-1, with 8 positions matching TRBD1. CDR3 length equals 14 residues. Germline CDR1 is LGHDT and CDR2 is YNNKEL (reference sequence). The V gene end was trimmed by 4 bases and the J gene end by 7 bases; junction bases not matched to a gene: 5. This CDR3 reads CASSRAGGSEKLFF. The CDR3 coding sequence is TGTGCCAGCAGCCGCGCAGGGGGCAGTGAAAAACTGTTTTTT.

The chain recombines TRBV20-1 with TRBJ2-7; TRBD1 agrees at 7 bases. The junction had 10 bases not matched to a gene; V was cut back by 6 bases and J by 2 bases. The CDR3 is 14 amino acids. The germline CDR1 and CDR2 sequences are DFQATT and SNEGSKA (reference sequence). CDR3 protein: CSAGSFTGAYEQYF. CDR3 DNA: TGCAGTGCAGGCTCCTTTACAGGGGCCTACGAGCAGTACTTC.